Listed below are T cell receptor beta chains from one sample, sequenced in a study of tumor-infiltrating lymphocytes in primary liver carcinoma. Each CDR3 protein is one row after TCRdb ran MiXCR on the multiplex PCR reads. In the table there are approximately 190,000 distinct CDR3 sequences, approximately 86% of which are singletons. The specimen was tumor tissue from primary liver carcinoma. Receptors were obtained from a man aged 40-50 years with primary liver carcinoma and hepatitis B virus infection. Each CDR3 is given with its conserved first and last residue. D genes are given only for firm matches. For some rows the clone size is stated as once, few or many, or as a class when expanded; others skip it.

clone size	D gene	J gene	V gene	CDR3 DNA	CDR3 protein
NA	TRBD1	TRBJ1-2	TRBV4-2	TGTGCCAGCAGCCAATCCGGGACAGAGCCCTATGGATACACCTTC	CASSQSGTEPYGYTF
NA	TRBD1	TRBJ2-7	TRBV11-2	TGTGCCAGCAGCCTACGACGGACAGGGGATAACGAGCAGTACTTC	CASSLRRTGDNEQYF
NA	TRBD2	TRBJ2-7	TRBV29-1	TGCAGTGTTGGTCCTAGCGGGAGGGACCAGCAGTATTTC	CSVGPSGRDQQYF
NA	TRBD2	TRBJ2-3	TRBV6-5	TGTGCCAGCAACACAGAACTAGCGGGAACAGATATGCAGTATTTT	CASNTELAGTDMQYF
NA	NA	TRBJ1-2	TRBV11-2	TGTGCCAACAGCTCCGCCGGGGGCTCCGACTACACTTTC	CANSSAGGSDYTF
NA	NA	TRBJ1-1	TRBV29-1	TGCAGCGTTGGTGGCGGTTGGGGTATTAACACTGAAGCTTTCTTT	CSVGGGWGINTEAFF
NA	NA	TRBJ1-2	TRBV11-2	TGTGCCAACACCGACAGCTTTAACTTTGGCTACACCTTC	CANTDSFNFGYTF
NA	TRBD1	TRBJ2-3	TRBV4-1	TGCGCCAGCAACCAACTGACAGGGTGTATGTCAGATACGCAGTATTTT	CASNQLTGCMSDTQYF
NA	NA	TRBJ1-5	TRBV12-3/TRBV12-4	TGTGCCAGCACGCGGGGCACTGCAGTAAATCAGCCCCATCATTTT	CASTRGTAVNQPHHF
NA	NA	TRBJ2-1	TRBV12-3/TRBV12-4	TGTGTCAGCAGTCCCGGACATAACAATGAGCAGTTCTTC	CVSSPGHNNEQFF
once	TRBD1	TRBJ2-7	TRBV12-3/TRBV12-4	TGTACCAGCAGCTATGGTGGGGGGGACAGGGCCCCCTTCTACGAGCAGTACTTC	CTSSYGGGDRAPFYEQYF
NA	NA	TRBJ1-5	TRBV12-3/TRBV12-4	TGTACCAGCAACCGGTTTGGAGGAAATCAGCTCCAGCAATTT	CTSNRFGGNQLQQF
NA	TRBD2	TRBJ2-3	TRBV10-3	TGTGCCACTAGACTAGCGGGAGCAGATGCGCATTATTTT	CATRLAGADAHYF
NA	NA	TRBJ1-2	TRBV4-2	TGTGCCAGCAACCAGGAGGTAATCGGGGTGGGCGGCTACACCTTC	CASNQEVIGVGGYTF
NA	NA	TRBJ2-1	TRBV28	TGTGCCAGCGGTTTAGGGAGGCCCGACAATGAGCAGTTCTTC	CASGLGRPDNEQFF
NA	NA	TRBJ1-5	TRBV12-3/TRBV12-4	TGTGCCAGCACGCGGTGCATCGCAATAAATCAGCCCCAGGATTTT	CASTRCIAINQPQDF
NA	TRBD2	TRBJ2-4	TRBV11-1	TGTGCTAGTAGCTTTCCCGGGACTAGCGTGACCAAAAACATTCAATACTTC	CASSFPGTSVTKNIQYF
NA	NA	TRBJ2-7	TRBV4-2	TGTGCCAGCAGCCAAGATAGGGCCACCGGGTACTACGAGCAGTACTTC	CASSQDRATGYYEQYF
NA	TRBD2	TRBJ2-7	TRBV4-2	TGTGCCAGTAACCAAGATAGCGGGAAGGACAACGAGCAGTACTTC	CASNQDSGKDNEQYF
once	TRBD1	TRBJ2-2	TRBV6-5	TGTGCCAGCAAGGGACAGGGGGCCGGGGAGGTGTTATTT	CASKGQGAGEVLF
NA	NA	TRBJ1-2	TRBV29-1	TGCAGCGTTTGGGCACCAACAGGAACTCAAGCGGCTAACGATGGCTACACATTC	CSVWAPTGTQAANDGYTF
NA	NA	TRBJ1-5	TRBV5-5	TGTGTCAGCAGCTCGGAACAGATGATTAGCAATCAGCCCCAGCATTTT	CVSSSEQMISNQPQHF
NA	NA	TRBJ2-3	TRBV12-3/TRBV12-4	TGTGTCAGCAGTTTAGATTCCGGCAGAGGGCGCGCGCAGTATTTT	CVSSLDSGRGRAQYF
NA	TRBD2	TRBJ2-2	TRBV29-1	TGCAGAGTTGGGACTAGCGCGGCGAACACCGGTGGGATGTTTTTT	CRVGTSAANTGGMFF
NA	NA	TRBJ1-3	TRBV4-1	TGCGCCAGCAGCCAACTAAGGACAGCAGGTTCTGGAAACACCAACTATTTT	CASSQLRTAGSGNTNYF
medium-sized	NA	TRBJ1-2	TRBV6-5	TGTGCCAGTAGGGTCGGGGTCAACTATGGCTACACCTTC	CASRVGVNYGYTF
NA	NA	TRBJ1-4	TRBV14	TGTACTAGCACCTACTCCCTCGAAGGAAAACTGTTTTTT	CTSTYSLEGKLFF
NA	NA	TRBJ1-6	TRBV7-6	TGTGCCAGCAGCTTAGCGCCACAAGGGAGTCCACCCCTCCACTTT	CASSLAPQGSPPLHF
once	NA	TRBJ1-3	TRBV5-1	TGCGCCAGCAGCTTGGACGGACAGAACTCTGGAGACACCATATATTTT	CASSLDGQNSGDTIYF
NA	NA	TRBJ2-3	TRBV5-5	TGTGCCAGCAACTTGGAGACGGGAACAGATACGAAGTATTTT	CASNLETGTDTKYF
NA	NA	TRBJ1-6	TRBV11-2	TGTGTCAGTAGCTTAGGGGACGACGGTTATAATCCACCCCTCCACTTT	CVSSLGDDGYNPPLHF
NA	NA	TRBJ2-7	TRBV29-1	TGCAGCGTTGAAGTTGGGGACGGTTTTAACTACGAGCAATACTTC	CSVEVGDGFNYEQYF
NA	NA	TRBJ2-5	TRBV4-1	TGCCCCAGCAACAAAACCCCTGGTGCCAGGCAAGAGACCCAGTACTTC	CPSNKTPGARQETQYF
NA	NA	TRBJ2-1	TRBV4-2	TGTGCCAGCAGCCATAGGCGGGGCACCTACAATGAGCAATTCTTC	CASSHRRGTYNEQFF
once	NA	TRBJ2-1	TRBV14	TGTGCCAGCAGTGCCGTATCGGGATGGGTAAACAATGAACAATTCTTC	CASSAVSGWVNNEQFF
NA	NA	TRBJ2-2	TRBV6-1	TGTGCCAGCATATATACTAACGGGAGACGGACCGGGGAGTTGTTTTTT	CASIYTNGRRTGELFF
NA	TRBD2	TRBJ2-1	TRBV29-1	TGCGGCGTTGCCATCGCGGGAGCGGGTGAGCAGTTTTTC	CGVAIAGAGEQFF
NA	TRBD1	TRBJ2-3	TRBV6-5	TGTGCCAGCAGAGTACAACAGGGGTTTACAGATACGCAATATTTT	CASRVQQGFTDTQYF
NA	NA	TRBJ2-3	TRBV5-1	TGCGCCAGCAGCTTGATCCTGGGGGCGGTAGCTGGAAATACGCAGTATTTT	CASSLILGAVAGNTQYF
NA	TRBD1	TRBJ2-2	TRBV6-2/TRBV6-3	TGTCCCAGCACCTCCGGGACAGGGGACACCGGGAAGCTGTTTTTT	CPSTSGTGDTGKLFF
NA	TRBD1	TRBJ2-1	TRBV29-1	TGCGGCGCGGACAGGTACAATGAACAGTTCTTC	CGADRYNEQFF
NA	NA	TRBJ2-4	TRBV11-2	TGTGCCAACACCACTTCGGCGATAGCTAAAAACATTCAGTACTTC	CANTTSAIAKNIQYF
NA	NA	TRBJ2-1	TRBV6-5	TGTGCCAGCAGTTACTCCAAGGCGGAGGGGCCCTCCTACAATGAGCAGTTGTTC	CASSYSKAEGPSYNEQLF
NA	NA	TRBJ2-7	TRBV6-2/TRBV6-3	TGTGCCAGCATTAGTGGGCGGAGCCGCAGCTTCTACGAGCAATACTTC	CASISGRSRSFYEQYF
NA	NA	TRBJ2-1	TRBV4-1	TGCGCCAACAGCGGGGGACAGCAGTTTTTC	CANSGGQQFF
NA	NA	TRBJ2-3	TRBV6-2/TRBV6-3	TGTGCCAGCAGCCAGGCAACTAGCACAGATATGCAGTATTTT	CASSQATSTDMQYF
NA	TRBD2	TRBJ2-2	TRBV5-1	TGCGCCAGCAGCATACTAGCGGGATTAGATACCGGGGAGCTGTTTTTT	CASSILAGLDTGELFF
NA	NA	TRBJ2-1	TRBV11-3	TGTGCCAGTAGCTTAGGGTGGCAGGATACTCGGGGGTCCTACAATGATCAGTTCTTC	CASSLGWQDTRGSYNDQFF
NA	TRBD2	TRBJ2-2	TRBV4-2	TGTGCCAGCAGCCTAGATCGGACTAGCGGGAGGGGTACCGGGGAACTGTTTTTT	CASSLDRTSGRGTGELFF
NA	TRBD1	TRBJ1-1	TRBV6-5	TGTACCAGCAGATTCGGACAGGCCAACACTGAAGCTTTCTTT	CTSRFGQANTEAFF
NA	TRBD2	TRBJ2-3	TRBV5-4	TGTGCCAGCAGATTGCTCCCGGGAGGGCCCACGGATACGCAGTATTTT	CASRLLPGGPTDTQYF
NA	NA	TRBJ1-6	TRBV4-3	TGCGCCAGCAGCCAAGGACAGCTATATAATTTACCCCTTCACTTT	CASSQGQLYNLPLHF
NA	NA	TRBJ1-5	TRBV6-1	TGTGCCAGCATTGAGATCGGGAACAGCAAACAGCCCCAGCATTTT	CASIEIGNSKQPQHF
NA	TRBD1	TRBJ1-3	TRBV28	TGTGCCAGTAGTTTAATGGGACAGGGCTTTGGAAACACCATATATTTT	CASSLMGQGFGNTIYF
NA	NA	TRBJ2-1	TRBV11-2	TGTGCCAGCAGCTTCGCGACTAAGCAGTTCTTC	CASSFATKQFF